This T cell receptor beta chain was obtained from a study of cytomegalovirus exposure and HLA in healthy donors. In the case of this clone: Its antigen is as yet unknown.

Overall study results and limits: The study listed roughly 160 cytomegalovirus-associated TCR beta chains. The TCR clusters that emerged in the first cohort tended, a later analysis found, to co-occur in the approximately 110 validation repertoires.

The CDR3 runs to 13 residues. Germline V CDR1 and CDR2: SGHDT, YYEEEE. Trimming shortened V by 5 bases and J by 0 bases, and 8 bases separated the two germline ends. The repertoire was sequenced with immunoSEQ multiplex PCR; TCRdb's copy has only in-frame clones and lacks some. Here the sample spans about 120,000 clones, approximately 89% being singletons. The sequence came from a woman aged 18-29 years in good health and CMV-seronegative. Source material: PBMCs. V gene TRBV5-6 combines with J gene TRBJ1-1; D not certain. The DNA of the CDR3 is TGTGCCAGCAGGCTAGATATGAACACTGAAGCTTTCTTT. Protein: CASRLDMNTEAFF. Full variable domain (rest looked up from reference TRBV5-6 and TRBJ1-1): DAGVTQSPTHLIKTRGQQVTLRCSPKSGHDTVSWYQQALGQGPQFIFQYYEEEERQRGNFPDRFSGHQFPNYSSELNVNALLLGDSALYLCASRLDMNTEAFFGQGTRLTVV.